Listed below are T cell receptor beta chains from one sample, sequenced in a study of blood T cell repertoires in COVID-19. Clones were sequenced by immunoSEQ multiplex PCR, and TCRdb holds only the in-frame ones, with some missing. This table has some 270,000 clones, approximately 91% appearing once. The sequenced sample consisted of peripheral blood. The receptors come from a man over 45 with acute or convalescent COVID-19. Each CDR3 is given with its conserved first and last residue. The D gene is left open where the match is weak. Only part of the rows carry a size: once, few, many, or a class if the clone is expanded.

d_gene: NA
j_gene: TRBJ2-2
abundance: NA
v_gene: TRBV6-5
CDR3nt: TGTGCCACTAACTGGGGCCCGAACACCGGGGAGCTGTTTTTT
CDR3aa: CATNWGPNTGELFF

d_gene: TRBD1
j_gene: TRBJ2-3
abundance: NA
v_gene: TRBV6-6
CDR3nt: TGTGCCACCTCAGGAACAGGGGGCTTTACGCAGTATTTT
CDR3aa: CATSGTGGFTQYF

d_gene: TRBD1
j_gene: TRBJ1-1
abundance: NA
v_gene: TRBV6-5
CDR3nt: TGTGCCTATCGGACAGGGACTGAAGCTTTCTTT
CDR3aa: CAYRTGTEAFF

d_gene: TRBD2
j_gene: TRBJ2-6
abundance: NA
v_gene: TRBV11-2
CDR3nt: TGTGCCAGCAGCCCTCGGGGAGGGCCCCTCTCTGGGGCCAACGTCCTGACTTTC
CDR3aa: CASSPRGGPLSGANVLTF

d_gene: NA
j_gene: TRBJ1-1
abundance: few
v_gene: TRBV6-2/TRBV6-3
CDR3nt: TGTGCCAGCAGTGCAAGGGGAACTGAAGCTTTCTTT
CDR3aa: CASSARGTEAFF

d_gene: NA
j_gene: TRBJ1-2
abundance: NA
v_gene: TRBV7-9
CDR3nt: TGTGCCAGCAGCTTGGACAGCAGGTTCAGCTATGGCTACACCTTC
CDR3aa: CASSLDSRFSYGYTF

d_gene: NA
j_gene: TRBJ1-4
abundance: NA
v_gene: TRBV18
CDR3nt: TGTGCCAGCTCACCCCCGGGCGGTCGGGGTGAAAAACTGTTTTTT
CDR3aa: CASSPPGGRGEKLFF

d_gene: NA
j_gene: TRBJ2-1
abundance: NA
v_gene: TRBV19
CDR3nt: TGTGCCAGTAGTATAGGGACTGTCTCCTACAATGAGCAGTTCTTC
CDR3aa: CASSIGTVSYNEQFF

d_gene: NA
j_gene: TRBJ2-3
abundance: few
v_gene: TRBV11-2
CDR3nt: TGTGCCAGCAGCTTAGCGAGCGGCACAGATACGCAGTATTTT
CDR3aa: CASSLASGTDTQYF

d_gene: TRBD1
j_gene: TRBJ1-5
abundance: NA
v_gene: TRBV30
CDR3nt: TGTGCCTGGACCCTCCGGGACAGGGGCAATCAGCCCCAGCATTTT
CDR3aa: CAWTLRDRGNQPQHF

d_gene: NA
j_gene: TRBJ2-1
abundance: once
v_gene: TRBV5-1
CDR3nt: TGCGCCAGCAGCTTGGGGGCGGGGAGCTCCTACAATGAGCAGTTCTTC
CDR3aa: CASSLGAGSSYNEQFF

d_gene: TRBD2
j_gene: TRBJ2-3
abundance: NA
v_gene: TRBV19
CDR3nt: TGTGCCAGTAGGGGACTAGCGGCCACAGATACGCAGTATTTT
CDR3aa: CASRGLAATDTQYF

d_gene: NA
j_gene: TRBJ2-5
abundance: NA
v_gene: TRBV3-1/TRBV3-2
CDR3nt: TGTGCCAGCAGCCAAGGGGGGCGTTTTGTCGAAGAGACCCAGTACTTC
CDR3aa: CASSQGGRFVEETQYF

d_gene: NA
j_gene: TRBJ2-7
abundance: once
v_gene: TRBV5-4
CDR3nt: TGTGCCAGCAGTTTTGACAGTTACGAGCAGTACTTC
CDR3aa: CASSFDSYEQYF

d_gene: NA
j_gene: TRBJ1-3
abundance: NA
v_gene: TRBV10-3
CDR3nt: TGTGCCATCAGGACTGTGAGAGGAAACACCATATATTTT
CDR3aa: CAIRTVRGNTIYF

d_gene: TRBD1
j_gene: TRBJ1-5
abundance: NA
v_gene: TRBV5-8
CDR3nt: TGTGCCAGCAGCTCGGGACAGGGGATAGGCGGTCAGCCCCAGCATTTT
CDR3aa: CASSSGQGIGGQPQHF

d_gene: TRBD1
j_gene: TRBJ1-3
abundance: NA
v_gene: TRBV5-1
CDR3nt: TGCGCCAGCAGCCCCCCGGGACAGGGAAACACCATATATTTT
CDR3aa: CASSPPGQGNTIYF

d_gene: TRBD2
j_gene: TRBJ2-1
abundance: NA
v_gene: TRBV9
CDR3nt: TGTGCCAGCAGCGAGGGCTCTAGCGGGGGGGCCTTCTATGAGCAGTTCTTC
CDR3aa: CASSEGSSGGAFYEQFF

d_gene: NA
j_gene: TRBJ1-5
abundance: NA
v_gene: TRBV2
CDR3nt: TGTGCCAGCAGCGGGCTGGGGGGGCGCGATCAGCCCCAGCATTTT
CDR3aa: CASSGLGGRDQPQHF

d_gene: TRBD1
j_gene: TRBJ1-4
abundance: NA
v_gene: TRBV5-1
CDR3nt: TGCGCCAGCAGCTCCCCGGGACAGGGGAATGAAAAACTGTTTTTT
CDR3aa: CASSSPGQGNEKLFF

d_gene: NA
j_gene: TRBJ2-7
abundance: NA
v_gene: TRBV27
CDR3nt: TGTGCCAGCAGTTTATCTCCAGATAGAGGCTACGAGCAGTACTTC
CDR3aa: CASSLSPDRGYEQYF

d_gene: NA
j_gene: TRBJ1-6
abundance: once
v_gene: TRBV19
CDR3nt: TGTGCCAGTAGTTGGGACACGGCTTCACCCCTCCACTTT
CDR3aa: CASSWDTASPLHF

d_gene: TRBD1
j_gene: TRBJ1-3
abundance: NA
v_gene: TRBV7-9
CDR3nt: TGTGCCAGCAGCTTAACAACGGGACAGGTAGACGGAAACACCATATATTTT
CDR3aa: CASSLTTGQVDGNTIYF

d_gene: TRBD1
j_gene: TRBJ1-1
abundance: NA
v_gene: TRBV3-1/TRBV3-2
CDR3nt: TGTGCCAGCAGACCGATGACAGGGGAAGCTTTCTTT
CDR3aa: CASRPMTGEAFF

d_gene: TRBD1
j_gene: TRBJ2-1
abundance: NA
v_gene: TRBV6-5
CDR3nt: TGTGCCAGCAGAGCCGGGACAGGGGCTAATGAGCAGTTCTTC
CDR3aa: CASRAGTGANEQFF

d_gene: TRBD2
j_gene: TRBJ2-1
abundance: NA
v_gene: TRBV11-2
CDR3nt: TGTGCCAGCAGCTTAGGAGCGGGGGTAGGGAATGAGCAGTTCTTC
CDR3aa: CASSLGAGVGNEQFF